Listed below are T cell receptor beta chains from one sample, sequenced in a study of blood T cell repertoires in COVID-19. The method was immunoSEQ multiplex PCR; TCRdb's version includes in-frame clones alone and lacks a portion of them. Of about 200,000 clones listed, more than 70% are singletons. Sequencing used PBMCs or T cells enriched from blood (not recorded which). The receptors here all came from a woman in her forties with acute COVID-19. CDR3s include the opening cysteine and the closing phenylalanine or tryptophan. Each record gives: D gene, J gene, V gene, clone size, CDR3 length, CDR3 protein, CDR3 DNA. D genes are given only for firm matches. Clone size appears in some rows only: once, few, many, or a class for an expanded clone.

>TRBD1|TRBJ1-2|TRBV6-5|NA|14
CASSYSRTGPGYTF
TGTGCCAGCAGTTACTCCCGGACAGGGCCAGGCTACACCTTC
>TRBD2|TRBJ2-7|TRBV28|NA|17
CASSLPGTSGNWYEQYF
TGTGCCAGCAGTCTACCAGGGACTAGCGGGAACTGGTACGAGCAGTACTTC
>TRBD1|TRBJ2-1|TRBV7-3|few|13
CASSSDRGNEQFF
TGTGCCAGCAGCTCCGACAGGGGTAATGAGCAGTTCTTC
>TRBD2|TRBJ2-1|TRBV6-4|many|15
CASSQGTSGYNEQFF
TGTGCCAGCAGCCAAGGGACTAGCGGTTACAATGAGCAGTTCTTC
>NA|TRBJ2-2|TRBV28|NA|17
CASKTSGTPSNTGELFF
TGTGCCAGCAAGACCTCCGGGACACCCTCGAACACCGGGGAGCTGTTTTTT
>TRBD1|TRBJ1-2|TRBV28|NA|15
CASSKDRASNYGYTF
TGTGCCAGCAGCAAGGACAGGGCGAGTAACTATGGCTACACCTTC
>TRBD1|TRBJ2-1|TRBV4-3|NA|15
CASSQGDRQVDEQFF
TGCGCCAGCAGCCAAGGGGACAGGCAGGTCGATGAGCAGTTCTTC
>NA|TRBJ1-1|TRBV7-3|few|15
CASSLNGGMNTEAFF
TGTGCCAGCAGCTTAAATGGGGGGATGAACACTGAAGCTTTCTTT
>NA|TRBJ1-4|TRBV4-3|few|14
CASSQDRVNEKLFF
TGCGCCAGCAGCCAAGACAGGGTGAATGAAAAACTGTTTTTT
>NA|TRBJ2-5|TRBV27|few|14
CASSRGRGTETQYF
TGTGCCAGCTCCCGAGGTCGGGGGACGGAGACCCAGTACTTC
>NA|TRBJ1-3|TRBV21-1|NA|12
CASPAPRNTIYF
TGTGCCAGCCCCGCCCCCAGGAACACCATATATTTT
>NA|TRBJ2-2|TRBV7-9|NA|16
CASSLVTGGNTGELFF
TGTGCCAGCAGCTTAGTCACGGGGGGCAACACCGGGGAGCTGTTTTTT
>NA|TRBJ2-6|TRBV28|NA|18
CASSSTGMLLSGANVLTF
TGTGCCAGCAGCTCCACAGGGATGTTGCTCTCTGGGGCCAACGTCCTGACTTTC
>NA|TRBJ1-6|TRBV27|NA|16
CASSLLLLGYNSPLHF
TGTGCCAGCAGTTTACTTCTACTCGGCTATAATTCACCCCTCCACTTT
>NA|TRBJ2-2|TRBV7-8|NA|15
CASSYSQGGTGELFF
TGTGCCAGCAGCTATTCACAGGGTGGGACCGGGGAGCTGTTTTTT
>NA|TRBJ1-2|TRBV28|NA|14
CASNPGRTPNWYTF
TGTGCCAGCAACCCCGGCCGGACACCTAATTGGTACACCTTC
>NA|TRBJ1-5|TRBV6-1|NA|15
CASSEVTGPNQPQHF
TGTGCCAGCAGTGAAGTAACAGGGCCCAATCAGCCCCAGCATTTT
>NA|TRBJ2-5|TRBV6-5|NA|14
CASCPSGDGETQYF
TGTGCCAGCTGTCCCTCGGGGGATGGGGAGACCCAGTACTTC
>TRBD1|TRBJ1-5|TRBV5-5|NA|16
CASSTRTGDGGQPQHF
TGTGCCAGCAGCACCCGGACAGGTGACGGAGGGCAGCCCCAGCATTTT
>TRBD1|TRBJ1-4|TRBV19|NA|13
CASSQTGSEKLFF
TGTGCCAGTAGTCAGACAGGGAGTGAAAAACTGTTTTTT
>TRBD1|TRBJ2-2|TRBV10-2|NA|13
CASQQGASGELFF
TGCGCCAGCCAGCAGGGGGCGTCCGGGGAGCTGTTTTTT
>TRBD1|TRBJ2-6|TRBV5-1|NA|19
CASSYRDRGSRPGANVLTF
TGCGCCAGCAGCTACCGGGACAGGGGCTCAAGGCCTGGGGCCAACGTCCTGACTTTC
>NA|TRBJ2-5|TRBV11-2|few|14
CASSLVPGQETQYF
TGTGCCAGCAGCTTAGTCCCCGGTCAAGAGACCCAGTACTTC
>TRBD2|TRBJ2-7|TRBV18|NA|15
CASSPPGEGYYEQYF
TGTGCCAGCTCACCACCGGGGGAGGGGTACTACGAGCAGTACTTC
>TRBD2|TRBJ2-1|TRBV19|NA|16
CASSSQSGASGDEQFF
TGTGCCAGTAGCTCTCAGAGCGGGGCCTCTGGAGATGAGCAGTTCTTC
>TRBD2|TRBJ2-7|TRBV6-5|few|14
CASRGLAGDYEQYF
TGTGCCAGCAGAGGACTAGCGGGGGACTACGAGCAGTACTTC
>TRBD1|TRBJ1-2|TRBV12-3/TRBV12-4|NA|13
CASSLQGDYGYTF
TGTGCCAGCAGTTTACAGGGGGACTATGGCTACACCTTC
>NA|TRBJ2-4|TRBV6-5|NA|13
CASSSTIRQSKDF
TGTGCCAGCAGTTCTACCATTCGACAGTCCAAGGACTTC
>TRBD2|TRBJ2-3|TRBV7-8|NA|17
CASSLASLAGATDTQYF
TGTGCCAGCAGCTTAGCTTCCCTAGCGGGAGCAACAGATACGCAGTATTTT
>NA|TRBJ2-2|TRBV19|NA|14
CASSMFGNTGELFF
TGTGCCAGTAGTATGTTCGGGAACACCGGGGAGCTGTTTTTT
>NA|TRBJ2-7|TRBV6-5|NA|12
CASSYPGYEQYF
TGTGCCAGCAGTTACCCCGGTTACGAGCAGTACTTC
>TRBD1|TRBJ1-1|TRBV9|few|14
CASSRGTGHTEAFF
TGTGCCAGCAGCCGCGGGACAGGACACACTGAAGCTTTCTTT
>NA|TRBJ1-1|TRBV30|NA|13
CAWGGAHSIMAFF
TGTGCCTGGGGGGGCGCCCACTCAATAATGGCTTTCTTT
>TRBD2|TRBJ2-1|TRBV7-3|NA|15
CASSVGGTSFGEQFF
TGTGCCAGCAGCGTAGGCGGGACTAGTTTCGGTGAGCAGTTCTTC
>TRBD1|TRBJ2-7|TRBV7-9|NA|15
CASSPWDRGSYEQYF
TGTGCCAGCAGCCCATGGGACAGGGGTTCCTACGAGCAGTACTTC
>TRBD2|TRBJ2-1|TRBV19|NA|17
CASSIRGPGLASDEQFF
TGTGCCAGTAGTATAAGGGGCCCGGGACTAGCTAGCGATGAGCAGTTCTTC
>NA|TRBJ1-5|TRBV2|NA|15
CASRGGDQSNQPQHF
TGTGCCAGCAGGGGCGGGGACCAGAGCAATCAGCCCCAGCATTTT
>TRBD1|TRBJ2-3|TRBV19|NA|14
CASSRDRVADTQYF
TGTGCCAGTAGTAGGGACAGGGTGGCAGATACGCAGTATTTT
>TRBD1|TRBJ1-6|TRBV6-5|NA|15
CASSRDRVVNSPLHF
TGTGCCAGCAGTCGCGACAGGGTTGTAAACTCACCCCTCCACTTT